These T cell receptor beta chains were read from a single sample in a study of OX40 agonist ivuxolimab in advanced cancers. Sequencing used immunoSEQ multiplex PCR; TCRdb keeps in-frame clones, though not all of them. Among about 25,000 clones, roughly 80% were seen once, and the ten largest hold 33%. This specimen was CD4+ or CD8+ T cells sorted from blood, taken in a trial of the OX40 agonist ivuxolimab. The receptors here all came from an adult with an advanced solid tumor such as melanoma, head and neck, liver or kidney cancer. Each CDR3 is given with its conserved first and last residue. D genes are given only for firm matches. Some rows mark clone size as missing; the rest say once, few, many or name a class of expanded clone.

>TRBD2|TRBV2|once|TRBJ2-3
CASSDSGASTDTQYF
TGTGCCAGCAGTGATAGCGGGGCCAGCACAGATACGCAGTATTTT
>NA|TRBV27|NA|TRBJ2-7
CASSLPRGLRPYEQYF
TGTGCCAGCAGTTTACCTCGGGGCCTACGACCCTACGAGCAGTACTTC
>NA|TRBV4-2|NA|TRBJ2-7
CASSQERTRDFHYEQYF
TGTGCCAGCAGCCAAGAACGCACCCGGGACTTCCACTACGAGCAGTACTTC
>NA|TRBV14|NA|TRBJ2-7
CASSQGAYSYEQYF
TGTGCCAGCAGCCAAGGGGCCTATTCCTACGAGCAGTACTTC
>TRBD2|TRBV11-1|NA|TRBJ2-7
CASSLEAGDPYEQYF
TGTGCCAGCAGCTTAGAAGCGGGGGATCCTTACGAGCAGTACTTC
>TRBD2|TRBV15|few|TRBJ2-7
CATSRAGTSGSFYEQYF
TGTGCCACCAGCAGAGCCGGGACTAGCGGGAGTTTTTACGAGCAGTACTTC
>NA|TRBV5-1|NA|TRBJ2-1
CASSLEGNEQFF
TGCGCCAGCAGCTTGGAAGGGAATGAGCAGTTCTTC
>TRBD2|TRBV28|once|TRBJ2-2
CASIGLAGVPNTGELFF
TGTGCCAGCATCGGACTAGCGGGAGTTCCGAACACCGGGGAGCTGTTTTTT
>NA|TRBV9|NA|TRBJ2-7
CASSPGGQTFREQYF
TGTGCCAGCAGCCCCGGGGGACAGACCTTCCGCGAGCAGTACTTC
>NA|TRBV7-9|NA|TRBJ2-5
CASRPQGGGRETQYF
TGTGCCAGCAGACCCCAGGGGGGAGGCCGGGAGACCCAGTACTTC
>TRBD2|TRBV7-9|few|TRBJ2-6
CASSSGTSGKSSGANVLTF
TGTGCCAGCAGCTCCGGGACTAGCGGGAAGAGCTCTGGGGCCAACGTCCTGACTTTC
>NA|TRBV5-4|NA|TRBJ2-5
CASSLLGLMEETQYF
TGTGCCAGCAGCTTGTTGGGACTGATGGAAGAGACCCAGTACTTC
>TRBD1|TRBV9|NA|TRBJ2-3
CASSVAFGQGSTDTQYF
TGTGCCAGCAGCGTAGCTTTTGGACAGGGGAGCACAGATACGCAGTATTTT
>NA|TRBV7-9|NA|TRBJ2-7
CASSLAWQGFFYEQYF
TGTGCCAGCAGCTTAGCTTGGCAGGGGTTTTTCTACGAGCAGTACTTC
>NA|TRBV27|NA|TRBJ1-5
CASSYCGVEDQPQHF
TGTGCCAGCAGTTACTGCGGGGTTGAGGACCAGCCCCAGCATTTT
>TRBD1|TRBV4-1|once|TRBJ2-5
CASSQEDRVQETQYF
TGCGCCAGCAGCCAAGAGGACAGGGTCCAAGAGACCCAGTACTTC
>NA|TRBV19|NA|TRBJ1-5
CASSIRGTYSNQPQHF
TGTGCCAGTAGTATTCGGGGGACCTATAGCAATCAGCCCCAGCATTTT
>NA|TRBV6-6|NA|TRBJ1-1
CASRDTNTEAFF
TGTGCCAGCAGGGACACGAACACTGAAGCTTTCTTT
>NA|TRBV13|NA|TRBJ2-5
CASSLAGFHQETQYF
TGTGCCAGCAGCTTAGCAGGGTTCCACCAAGAGACCCAGTACTTC
>TRBD2|TRBV18|NA|TRBJ2-7
CASSPPGGNTYEQYF
TGTGCCAGCTCACCACCGGGAGGGAACACCTACGAGCAGTACTTC
>NA|TRBV4-1|NA|TRBJ1-1
CASSQDSLTEAFF
TGCGCCAGCAGCCAAGATTCGCTCACTGAAGCTTTCTTT
>NA|TRBV30|NA|TRBJ2-1
CAWSGLGGYNEQFF
TGTGCCTGGAGTGGGTTGGGCGGCTACAATGAGCAGTTCTTC
>NA|TRBV13|NA|TRBJ2-5
CASSLVRGRETQYF
TGTGCCAGCAGCTTAGTCAGGGGCCGAGAGACCCAGTACTTC
>NA|TRBV9|NA|TRBJ2-3
CASSVAWGSTDTQYF
TGTGCCAGCAGCGTAGCGTGGGGGAGCACAGATACGCAGTATTTT
>TRBD1|TRBV9|NA|TRBJ2-1
CASSLGQYNEQFF
TGTGCCAGCAGCTTGGGACAGTACAATGAGCAGTTCTTC
>NA|TRBV2|once|TRBJ2-1
CASSEAGLINEQFF
TGTGCCAGCAGTGAAGCTGGACTGATAAATGAGCAGTTCTTC